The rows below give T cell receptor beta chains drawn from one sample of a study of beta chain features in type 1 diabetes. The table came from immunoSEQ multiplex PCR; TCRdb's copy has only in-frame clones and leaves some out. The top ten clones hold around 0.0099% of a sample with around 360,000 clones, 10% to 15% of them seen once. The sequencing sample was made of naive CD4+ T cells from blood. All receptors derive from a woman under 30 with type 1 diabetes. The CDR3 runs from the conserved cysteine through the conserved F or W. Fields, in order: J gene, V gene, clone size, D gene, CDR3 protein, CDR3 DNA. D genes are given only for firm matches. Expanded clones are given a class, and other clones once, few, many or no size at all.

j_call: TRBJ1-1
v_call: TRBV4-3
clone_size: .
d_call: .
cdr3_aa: CASSRQPTGNTEAFF
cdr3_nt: TGCGCCAGCAGCCGACAGCCGACAGGGAACACTGAAGCTTTCTTT

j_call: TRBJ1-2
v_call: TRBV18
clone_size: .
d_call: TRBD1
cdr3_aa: CASEGQPYGYTF
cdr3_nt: TGTGCCAGCGAGGGACAGCCCTATGGCTACACCTTC

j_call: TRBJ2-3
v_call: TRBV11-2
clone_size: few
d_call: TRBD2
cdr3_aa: CASSLSLAGGVKDTQYF
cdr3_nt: TGTGCCAGCAGCCTATCCCTAGCGGGGGGCGTAAAAGATACGCAGTATTTT

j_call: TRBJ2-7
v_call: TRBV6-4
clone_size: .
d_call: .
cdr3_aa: CASSAGWYRGGAYEQYF
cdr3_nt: TGTGCCAGCAGTGCGGGGTGGTACAGGGGAGGCGCCTACGAGCAGTACTTC

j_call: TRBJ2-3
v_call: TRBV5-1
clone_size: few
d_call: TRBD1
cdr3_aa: CASSPTPGQGADTQYF
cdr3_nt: TGCGCCAGCAGCCCCACCCCTGGACAGGGGGCAGATACGCAGTATTTT

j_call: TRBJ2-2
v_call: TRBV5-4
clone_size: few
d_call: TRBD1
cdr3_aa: CASSSKTGEVTGELFF
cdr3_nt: TGTGCCAGCAGCTCTAAGACAGGGGAGGTGACCGGGGAGCTGTTTTTT

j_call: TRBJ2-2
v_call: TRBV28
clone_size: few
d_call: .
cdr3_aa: CASQPGDTGELFF
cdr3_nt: TGTGCCAGCCAACCAGGGGACACCGGGGAGCTGTTTTTT

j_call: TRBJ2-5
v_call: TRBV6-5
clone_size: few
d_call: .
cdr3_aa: CASSYSGGRETQYF
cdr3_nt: TGTGCCAGCAGTTACTCGGGGGGTAGGGAGACCCAGTACTTC

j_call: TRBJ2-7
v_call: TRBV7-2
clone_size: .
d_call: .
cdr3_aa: CASSPQGPYEQYF
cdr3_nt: TGTGCCAGCAGTCCACAGGGCCCCTACGAGCAGTACTTC

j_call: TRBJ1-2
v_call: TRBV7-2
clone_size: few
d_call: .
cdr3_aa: CASSLDLLAGYTF
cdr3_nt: TGTGCCAGCAGCTTAGACCTTTTGGCTGGCTACACCTTC

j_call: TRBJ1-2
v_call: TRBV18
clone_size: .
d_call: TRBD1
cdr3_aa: CASSPPGTAAVYGYTF
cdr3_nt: TGTGCCAGCTCACCTCCCGGGACAGCTGCTGTCTATGGCTACACCTTC

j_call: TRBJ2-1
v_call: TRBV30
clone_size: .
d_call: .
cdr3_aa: CAWSVRLGGEQFF
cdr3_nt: TGTGCCTGGAGTGTCCGTCTCGGGGGTGAGCAGTTCTTC

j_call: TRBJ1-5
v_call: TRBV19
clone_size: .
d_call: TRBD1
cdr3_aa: CASSLRTGINQPQHF
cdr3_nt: TGTGCCAGTAGTCTAAGGACAGGGATCAATCAGCCCCAGCATTTT

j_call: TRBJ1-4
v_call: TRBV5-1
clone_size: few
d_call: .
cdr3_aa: CASSFSTGSATNEKLFF
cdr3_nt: TGCGCCAGCAGCTTCTCGACAGGCAGTGCAACTAATGAAAAACTGTTTTTT

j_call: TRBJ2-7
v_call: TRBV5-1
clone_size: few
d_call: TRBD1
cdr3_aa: CASRPEGTVSYEQYF
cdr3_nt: TGCGCCAGCAGACCAGAGGGGACAGTCTCCTACGAGCAGTACTTC

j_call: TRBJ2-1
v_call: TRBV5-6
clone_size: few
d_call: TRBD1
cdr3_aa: CASRPPGQYDEQFF
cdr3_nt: TGTGCCAGCAGACCGCCGGGACAGTACGATGAGCAGTTCTTC

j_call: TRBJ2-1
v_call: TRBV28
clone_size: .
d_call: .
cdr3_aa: CASSLVEGYEQFF
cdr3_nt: TGTGCCAGCAGTTTAGTGGAGGGGTATGAGCAGTTCTTC

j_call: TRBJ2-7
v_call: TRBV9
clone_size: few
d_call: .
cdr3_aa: CASSVATGFDEQYF
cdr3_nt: TGTGCCAGCAGCGTAGCAACAGGTTTCGACGAGCAGTACTTC

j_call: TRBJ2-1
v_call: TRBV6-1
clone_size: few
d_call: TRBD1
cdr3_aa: CASRADRGLEQFF
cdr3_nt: TGTGCCAGCAGGGCGGACAGGGGGCTTGAGCAGTTCTTC

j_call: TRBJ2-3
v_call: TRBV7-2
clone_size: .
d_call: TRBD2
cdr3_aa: CATGTSGGVSDTQYF
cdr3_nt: TGTGCCACTGGGACTAGCGGGGGAGTCTCAGATACGCAGTATTTT

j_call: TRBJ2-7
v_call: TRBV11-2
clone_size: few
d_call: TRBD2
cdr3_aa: CASSLSGSTVYEQYF
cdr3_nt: TGTGCCAGCAGCCTAAGCGGGAGTACGGTCTACGAGCAGTACTTC

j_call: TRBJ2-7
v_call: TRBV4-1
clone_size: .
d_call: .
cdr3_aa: CASSQVGLGAYEQYF
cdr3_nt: TGCGCCAGCAGCCAAGTAGGCCTAGGTGCTTACGAGCAGTACTTC

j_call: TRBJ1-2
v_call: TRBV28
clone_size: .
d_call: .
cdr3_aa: CASSPSTGNRGYTF
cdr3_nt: TGTGCCAGCAGTCCATCTACAGGGAATCGTGGCTACACCTTC

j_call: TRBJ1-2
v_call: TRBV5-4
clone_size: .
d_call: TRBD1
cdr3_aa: CASTPKGTGFYGYTF
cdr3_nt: TGTGCCAGCACCCCGAAGGGGACAGGATTCTATGGCTACACCTTC

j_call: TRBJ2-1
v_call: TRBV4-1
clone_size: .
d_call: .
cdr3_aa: CASSHVLWGVSYNEQFF
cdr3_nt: TGCGCCAGCAGCCATGTCCTTTGGGGGGTCTCCTACAATGAGCAGTTCTTC

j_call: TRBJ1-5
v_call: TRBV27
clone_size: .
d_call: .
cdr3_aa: CASSLSLGGQPQHF
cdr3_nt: TGTGCCAGCAGTTTATCGTTGGGAGGCCAGCCCCAGCATTTT

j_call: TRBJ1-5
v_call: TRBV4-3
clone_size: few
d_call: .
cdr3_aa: CASSQDGPGYSNQPQHF
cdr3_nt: TGCGCCAGCAGCCAAGATGGGCCGGGATATAGCAATCAGCCCCAGCATTTT

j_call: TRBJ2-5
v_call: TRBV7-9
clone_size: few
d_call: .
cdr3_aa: CASSLRGQETQYF
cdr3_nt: TGTGCCAGCAGCTTAAGGGGCCAAGAGACCCAGTACTTC

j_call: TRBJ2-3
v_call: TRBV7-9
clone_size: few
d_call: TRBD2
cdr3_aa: CASSSLGGGPDTQYF
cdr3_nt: TGTGCCAGCAGCTCCTTGGGGGGGGGACCGGATACGCAGTATTTT

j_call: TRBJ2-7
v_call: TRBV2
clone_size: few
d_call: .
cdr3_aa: CASSDEGVHEQYF
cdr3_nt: TGTGCCAGCAGTGATGAGGGTGTCCACGAGCAGTACTTC

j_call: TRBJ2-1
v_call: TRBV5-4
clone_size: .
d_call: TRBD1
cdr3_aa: CASSSRQGFNEQFF
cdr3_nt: TGTGCCAGCAGCTCTAGACAGGGTTTCAATGAGCAGTTCTTC

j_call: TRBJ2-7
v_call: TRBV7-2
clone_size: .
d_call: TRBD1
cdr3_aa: CASRSGTEALEQYF
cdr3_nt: TGTGCCAGCAGGTCCGGGACAGAGGCGTTGGAGCAGTACTTC

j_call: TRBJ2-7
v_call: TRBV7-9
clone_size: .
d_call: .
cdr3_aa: CASSLTFHEQYF
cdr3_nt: TGTGCCAGCAGTCTGACTTTCCACGAGCAGTACTTC

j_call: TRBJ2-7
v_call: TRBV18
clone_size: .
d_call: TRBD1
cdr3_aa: CASSPRDRVLVAYEQYF
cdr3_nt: TGTGCCAGCTCACCGAGGGACAGAGTGTTGGTGGCCTACGAGCAGTACTTC

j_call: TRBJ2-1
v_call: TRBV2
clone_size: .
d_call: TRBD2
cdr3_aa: CASSVAGERNEQFF
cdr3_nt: TGTGCCAGCAGTGTTGCGGGAGAGAGGAATGAGCAGTTCTTC

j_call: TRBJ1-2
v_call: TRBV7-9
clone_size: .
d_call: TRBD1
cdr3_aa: CASSSPRDRGVRFYGYTF
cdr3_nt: TGTGCCAGCAGCTCACCCCGGGACAGGGGTGTCCGTTTTTATGGCTACACCTTC

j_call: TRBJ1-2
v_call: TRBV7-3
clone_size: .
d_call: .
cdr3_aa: CASSLRGGGGNYGYTF
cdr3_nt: TGTGCCAGCAGCCTAAGGGGGGGCGGCGGCAACTATGGCTACACCTTC

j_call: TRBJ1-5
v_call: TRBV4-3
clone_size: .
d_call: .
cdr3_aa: CASSQVVGQGSNQPQHF
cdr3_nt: TGCGCCAGCAGCCAAGTTGTAGGGCAGGGTAGCAATCAGCCCCAGCATTTT

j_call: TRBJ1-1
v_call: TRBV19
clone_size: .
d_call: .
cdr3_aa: CASSIGLGGTEAFF
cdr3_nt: TGTGCCAGTAGTATAGGACTAGGCGGCACTGAAGCTTTCTTT

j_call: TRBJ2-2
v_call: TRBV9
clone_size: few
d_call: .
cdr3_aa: CASDPAGDTGELFF
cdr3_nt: TGTGCCAGCGACCCCGCAGGGGACACCGGGGAGCTGTTTTTT

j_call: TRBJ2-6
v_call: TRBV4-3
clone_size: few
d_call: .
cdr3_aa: CASSQDLAPGVKASGANVLTF
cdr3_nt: TGCGCCAGCAGCCAAGATTTGGCCCCGGGGGTCAAGGCATCTGGGGCCAACGTCCTGACTTTC

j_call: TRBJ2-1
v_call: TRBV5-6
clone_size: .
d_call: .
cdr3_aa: CASSLVQQSIRNEQFF
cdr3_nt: TGTGCCAGCAGCTTGGTACAGCAATCGATCCGGAATGAGCAGTTCTTC

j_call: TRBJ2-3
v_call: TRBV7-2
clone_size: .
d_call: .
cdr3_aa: CASSSGYTQYF
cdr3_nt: TGTGCCAGCAGCTCGGGTTATACGCAGTATTTT

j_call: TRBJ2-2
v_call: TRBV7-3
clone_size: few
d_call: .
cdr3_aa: CASSFTAGELFF
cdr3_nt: TGTGCCAGCAGCTTTACAGCCGGGGAGCTGTTTTTT

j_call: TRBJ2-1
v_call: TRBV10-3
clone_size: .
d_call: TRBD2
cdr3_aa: CAIMGGSNEQFF
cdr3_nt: TGTGCCATCATGGGGGGGTCGAATGAGCAGTTCTTC

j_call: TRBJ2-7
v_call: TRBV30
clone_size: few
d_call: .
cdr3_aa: CAWSQDGTPAYEQYF
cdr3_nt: TGTGCCTGGAGCCAGGACGGGACTCCTGCCTACGAGCAGTACTTC

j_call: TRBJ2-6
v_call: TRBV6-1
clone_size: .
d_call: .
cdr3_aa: CASSASRSGANVLTF
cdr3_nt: TGTGCCAGCAGTGCGTCTAGGTCTGGGGCCAACGTCCTGACTTTC

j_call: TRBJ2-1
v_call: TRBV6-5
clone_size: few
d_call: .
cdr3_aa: CASSYSGRSRYNEQFF
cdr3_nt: TGTGCCAGCAGTTACTCGGGGAGGTCGAGGTACAATGAGCAGTTCTTC

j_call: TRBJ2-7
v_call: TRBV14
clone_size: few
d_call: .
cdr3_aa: CASSHVTYEQYF
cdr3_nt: TGTGCCAGCAGCCACGTAACCTACGAGCAGTACTTC

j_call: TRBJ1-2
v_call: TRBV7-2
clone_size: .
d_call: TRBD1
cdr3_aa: CASSAFPGGYGYTF
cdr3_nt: TGTGCCAGCAGCGCATTCCCAGGGGGCTATGGCTACACCTTC

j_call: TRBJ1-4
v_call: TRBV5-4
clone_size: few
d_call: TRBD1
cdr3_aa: CASSLEPTGAPNEKLFF
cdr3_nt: TGTGCCAGCAGCTTGGAACCCACAGGGGCACCTAATGAAAAACTGTTTTTT

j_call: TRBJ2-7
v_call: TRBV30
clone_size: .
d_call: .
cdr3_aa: CAYSLREPSEQYF
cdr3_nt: TGTGCCTATTCTCTCCGGGAGCCCAGCGAGCAGTACTTC

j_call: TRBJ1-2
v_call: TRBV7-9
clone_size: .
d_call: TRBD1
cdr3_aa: CASSPRQGVYGYTF
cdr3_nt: TGTGCCAGCAGCCCCAGGCAGGGGGTCTATGGCTACACCTTC

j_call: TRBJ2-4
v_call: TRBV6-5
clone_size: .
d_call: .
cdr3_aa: CASSSAGTKNIQYF
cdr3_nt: TGTGCCAGCAGTTCAGCGGGCACCAAAAACATTCAGTACTTC

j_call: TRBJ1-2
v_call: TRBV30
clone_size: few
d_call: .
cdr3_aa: CAWSHLQRPYGYTF
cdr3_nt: TGTGCCTGGAGTCACCTACAGAGACCCTATGGCTACACCTTC

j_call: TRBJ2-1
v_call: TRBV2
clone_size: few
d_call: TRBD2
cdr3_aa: CASSEVGTSGRHEQFF
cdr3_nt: TGTGCCAGCAGTGAAGTGGGGACTAGCGGGAGGCATGAGCAGTTCTTC